This T cell receptor beta chain emerged from a study of identical twins. General study results and limits: Not following the same donors, the study drew its conclusions from cross-sectional statistical analysis. Abundant beta clonotypes from cord blood had fewer insertions, unlike memory repertoires, which showed none.

With regard to this clonotype: The antigen is undetermined.

The ends were cut back, 3 bases at V and 0 bases at J, with 10 bases in the middle. CDR1 and CDR2 from the germline V gene are SGHRS and YFSETQ. The CDR3 is 16 residues long. A universal primer site was incorporated via template switching, and the cDNA contained unique molecular identifiers. Each CDR3 protein is one row after TCRdb ran MiXCR on the 5' RACE reads. This sample carries about 900,000 distinct CDR3 sequences, 12% of them seen once, and the ten largest clones take roughly 1.6%. The same data also contributed to another study, on yellow fever vaccine responses in identical twins. That source adds: Twins reportedly mounted vaccine T cell responses that seemed partly convergent, partly personalized.

The rearrangement links TRBV5-1 to TRBJ1-6, with D possibly being TRBD1 (5 bases). Sequenced: PBMCs. The sequence was obtained from a woman under 30 in good health. CDR3 coding DNA: TGCGCCAGCAGCTCCCGGGGGAGCTCCTATAATTCACCCCTCCACTTT. Residues: CASSSRGSSYNSPLHF.